This T cell receptor beta chain emerged from a study of shared T cell receptors in the human thymus. V lost 1 base, J lost 3 bases, and 5 bases stayed unmatched. The CDR3 runs 16 residues. Germline lookup yields CDR1 MGHDK and CDR2 SYGVNS. TCRdb's table, derived via immunoSEQ multiplex PCR, lists solely in-frame clones and lacks some. The sample lists 540,000 or so clones, around three quarters seen once, with 0.013% in the top ten. The data also belong to a second study, concerning human thymus T cells. This second report adds: Thymus tissue was removed during corrective cardiac surgery. Seemingly biased V and J gene usage marked thymic and blood repertoires.

The gene calls are TRBV25-1 and TRBJ2-3, with 9 bases identical to TRBD1. This sequence was found in a boy younger than two with a congenital heart defect. Sequenced sample: thymocytes. CDR3 loop: CASSELQGAWTDTQYF. The CDR3 DNA is TGTGCCAGCAGTGAATTACAGGGGGCTTGGACAGATACGCAGTATTTT.